The rows below give T cell receptor beta chains drawn from one sample of a study of CD8 T cells in ankylosing spondylitis. TCRdb fed the 5' RACE reads into MiXCR, producing one record per CDR3 protein. Among hundreds of thousands of distinct CDR3 sequences listed, approximately 10% were seen once. Sample: blood, either unsorted or a sorted T cell fraction (not recorded which). The receptors come from a male donor with ankylosing spondylitis. Both conserved end residues are part of each CDR3. D genes are given only for firm matches. The size of a clone is reported for some rows only, either as once, few or many, or as a class for expanded clones.

NA,TRBV20-1,17,NA,TRBJ1-6,CSARDRLGGANNSPLHF,TGCAGTGCTAGAGATCGGTTAGGCGGGGCGAATAATTCACCCCTCCACTTT
TRBD1,TRBV20-1,15,few,TRBJ2-5,CSARVPQGDQETQYF,TGCAGTGCTAGAGTACCACAGGGGGACCAAGAGACCCAGTACTTC
TRBD2,TRBV5-5,15,few,TRBJ2-5,CASSKRLAAQETQYF,TGTGCCAGCAGCAAACGACTAGCGGCTCAAGAGACCCAGTACTTC
NA,TRBV7-7,12,few,TRBJ1-5,CASSSLLQPQHF,TGTGCTAGCAGCTCCCTCCTACAGCCCCAGCATTTT
TRBD2,TRBV20-1,16,many,TRBJ2-1,CSAYSGSVHSYNEQFF,TGCAGTGCATATAGCGGGAGTGTCCACTCCTACAATGAGCAGTTCTTC
NA,TRBV7-2,14,many,TRBJ1-1,CASSSAYRPTEAFF,TGTGCCAGCAGTTCCGCCTACAGGCCCACTGAAGCTTTCTTT
NA,TRBV6-5,13,few,TRBJ2-3,CASSYLVGDTQYF,TGTGCCAGCAGTTACCTGGTCGGGGATACGCAGTATTTT
NA,TRBV4-2,14,NA,TRBJ1-2,CASSPQILNYGYTF,TGTGCCAGCAGCCCGCAGATTCTGAACTATGGCTACACCTTC
TRBD2,TRBV9,15,NA,TRBJ2-5,CASSVLGSGEETQYF,TGTGCCAGCAGCGTACTTGGTAGCGGGGAAGAGACCCAGTACTTC
NA,TRBV20-1,15,many,TRBJ2-1,CSARDTLSSYNEQFF,TGCAGTGCTCGGGACACTCTTAGCTCCTACAATGAGCAGTTCTTC
NA,TRBV5-1,16,few,TRBJ2-7,CASSFLPGPQYYEQYF,TGCGCCAGCAGCTTTCTACCGGGACCCCAATACTACGAGCAGTACTTC
NA,TRBV12-3/TRBV12-4,11,few,TRBJ2-7,CASTQWIDLNF,TGTGCCAGCACCCAATGGATAGACTTGAACTTC
TRBD2,TRBV20-1,15,NA,TRBJ2-7,CSAPGAGGPPYEQYF,TGCAGTGCTCCTGGGGCGGGAGGACCACCCTACGAGCAGTACTTC
TRBD2,TRBV20-1,13,few,TRBJ2-5,CSARGGGRTTQYF,TGCAGTGCTAGGGGCGGGGGGCGTACGACCCAGTACTTC
NA,TRBV27,15,NA,TRBJ2-5,CASNSRRSEHETQYF,TGTGCCAGCAACTCCAGAAGGAGTGAACATGAGACCCAGTACTTC
NA,TRBV28,16,many,TRBJ2-3,CASSLWQLASTDTQYF,TGTGCCAGCAGTTTATGGCAGCTAGCTAGCACAGATACGCAGTATTTT
NA,TRBV6-1,13,NA,TRBJ2-1,CASREGGFSRQFF,TGTGCCAGCAGGGAAGGAGGTTTTTCACGCCAGTTCTTC
NA,TRBV28,14,few,TRBJ2-7,CASTINWGSYEQYF,TGTGCCAGCACCATCAATTGGGGCTCCTACGAGCAGTACTTC
NA,TRBV7-2,14,NA,TRBJ2-5,CASSDFTGKETQYF,TGTGCCAGCAGCGATTTCACAGGGAAAGAGACCCAGTACTTC
TRBD1,TRBV30,13,few,TRBJ2-7,CAYRGQGMGEQYF,TGTGCCTACCGTGGACAGGGAATGGGGGAGCAGTACTTC
NA,TRBV9,13,NA,TRBJ1-3,CASSVRGLDTIYF,TGTGCCAGCAGCGTAAGAGGGTTGGACACCATATATTTT
NA,TRBV29-1,13,few,TRBJ2-3,CSVDPGWGDTQYF,TGCAGCGTTGATCCAGGGTGGGGGGATACGCAGTATTTT
TRBD1,TRBV20-1,13,few,TRBJ1-2,CSAEDDREYGYTF,TGCAGTGCTGAAGACGACAGGGAGTATGGCTACACCTTC
NA,TRBV7-2,15,few,TRBJ2-4,CASSLDSGGKNIQYF,TGTGCCAGCAGCTTAGACAGCGGAGGCAAAAACATTCAGTACTTC
TRBD2,TRBV6-5,16,few,TRBJ2-1,CASSTPSGSSYNEQFF,TGTGCCAGCAGTACTCCTAGCGGGAGCTCCTACAATGAGCAGTTCTTC
NA,TRBV20-1,14,few,TRBJ1-4,CSAPHTLMGEKLFF,TGCAGTGCTCCTCATACACTAATGGGTGAAAAACTGTTTTTT
NA,TRBV15,16,NA,TRBJ1-5,CATSRDKGKGNQPQHF,TGTGCCACCAGCAGAGATAAGGGGAAGGGCAATCAGCCCCAGCATTTT
TRBD1,TRBV5-1,15,few,TRBJ2-5,CASSLTTGGAETQYF,TGCGCCAGCAGCTTAACGACAGGGGGCGCGGAGACCCAGTACTTC
NA,TRBV4-2,15,NA,TRBJ2-7,CASSAQPGAPYEQYF,TGTGCCAGCAGCGCCCAACCAGGGGCGCCCTACGAGCAGTACTTC
NA,TRBV6-2/TRBV6-3,14,NA,TRBJ2-7,CASSYDVGTYEQYF,TGTGCCAGCAGTTACGATGTCGGAACCTACGAGCAGTACTTC
NA,TRBV5-1,14,many,TRBJ1-5,CASSLDRGSQPQHF,TGCGCCAGCAGCTTGGACAGAGGGAGCCAGCCCCAGCATTTT
TRBD1,TRBV5-1,15,NA,TRBJ1-2,CASSLRAGGNYGYTF,TGCGCCAGCAGCTTGAGGGCAGGGGGGAACTATGGCTACACCTTC
NA,TRBV4-3,18,NA,TRBJ2-1,CASSQQHRPDSSYNEQFF,TGCGCCAGCAGCCAACAACACCGGCCAGACAGCTCCTACAATGAGCAGTTCTTC
NA,TRBV29-1,12,few,TRBJ1-1,CSVAFGSEVAFF,TGCAGCGTTGCGTTTGGGTCGGAGGTTGCTTTCTTT
NA,TRBV4-3,17,few,TRBJ2-6,CASSQVAMPSGANVLTF,TGCGCCAGCAGCCAAGTGGCGATGCCCTCTGGGGCCAACGTCCTGACTTTC
NA,TRBV10-3,14,many,TRBJ2-7,CAISSTASSYEQYF,TGTGCCATCAGCTCGACGGCAAGCTCCTACGAGCAGTACTTC
NA,TRBV12-5,16,many,TRBJ2-5,CASGLGRGAPEETQYF,TGTGCTAGTGGTTTGGGGAGAGGGGCTCCTGAAGAGACCCAGTACTTC
NA,TRBV5-1,14,NA,TRBJ2-3,CASRAGQDTDTQYF,TGCGCCAGCAGAGCGGGACAGGACACAGATACGCAGTATTTT
TRBD1,TRBV28,18,NA,TRBJ2-7,CASSLALLRDRGVYEQYF,TGTGCCAGCAGTTTAGCTCTTCTCCGGGACAGGGGAGTATACGAGCAGTACTTC
NA,TRBV12-3/TRBV12-4,13,NA,TRBJ2-7,CASSLDTGYEQYF,TGTGCCAGCAGTTTAGATACGGGTTACGAGCAGTACTTC
NA,TRBV5-1,14,NA,TRBJ2-1,CASSNSGGARGQFF,TGCGCCAGCAGCAACAGCGGAGGGGCTCGAGGGCAGTTCTTC
TRBD1,TRBV6-1,14,few,TRBJ1-5,CASSGQGVNQPQHF,TGTGCCAGCAGTGGACAGGGGGTTAATCAGCCCCAGCATTTT
NA,TRBV24-1,15,many,TRBJ2-1,CATSDITGHYNEQFF,TGTGCCACCAGTGATATCACAGGTCACTACAATGAGCAGTTCTTC
NA,TRBV4-3,16,many,TRBJ1-1,CASSLFRGSMNTEAFF,TGCGCCAGCAGCTTATTCAGGGGCTCGATGAACACTGAAGCTTTCTTT
NA,TRBV4-3,13,NA,TRBJ2-1,CASSRQTENEQFF,TGCGCCAGCAGCCGCCAAACGGAAAATGAGCAGTTCTTC
NA,TRBV2,15,NA,TRBJ2-2,CATSGGGPRTGELFF,TGTGCCACGTCGGGTGGGGGCCCCAGGACCGGGGAGCTGTTTTTT
NA,TRBV10-3,12,few,TRBJ2-7,CAISESNHEQYF,TGTGCCATCAGTGAGTCAAATCACGAGCAGTACTTC